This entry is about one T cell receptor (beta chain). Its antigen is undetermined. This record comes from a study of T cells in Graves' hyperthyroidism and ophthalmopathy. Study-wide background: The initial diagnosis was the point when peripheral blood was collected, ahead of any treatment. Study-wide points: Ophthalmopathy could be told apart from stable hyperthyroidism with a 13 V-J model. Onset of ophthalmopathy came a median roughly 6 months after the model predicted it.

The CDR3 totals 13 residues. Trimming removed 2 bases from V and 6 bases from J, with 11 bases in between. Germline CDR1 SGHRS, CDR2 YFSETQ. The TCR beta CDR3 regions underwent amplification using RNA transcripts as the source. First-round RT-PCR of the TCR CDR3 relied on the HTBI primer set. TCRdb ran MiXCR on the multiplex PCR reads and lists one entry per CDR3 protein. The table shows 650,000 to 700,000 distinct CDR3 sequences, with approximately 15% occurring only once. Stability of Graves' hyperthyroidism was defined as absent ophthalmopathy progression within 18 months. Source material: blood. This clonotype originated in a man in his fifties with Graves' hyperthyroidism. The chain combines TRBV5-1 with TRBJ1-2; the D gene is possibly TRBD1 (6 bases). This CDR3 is CASSFWGADGYTF. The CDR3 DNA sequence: TGCGCCAGCAGCTTCTGGGGGGCTGATGGCTACACCTTC.